This note documents a single T cell receptor (beta chain) sequence. Its antigen is unidentified. Germline CDR1 reads MNHEY; CDR2 reads SVGAGI. V gave up 2 bases and J gave up 5 bases; unmatched junction bases: 7. The CDR3 runs 15 residues. These data originate in a study of cytomegalovirus exposure and HLA in healthy donors. Study outcomes and limitations: Several V segments, TRBV6-2 and TRBV6-3 among them, could not be told apart and were dropped. Segments of the TCR beta V type were, in most cases, productive about 87% or about 30% of the time in an earlier analysis.

The PCR ran on 60 Vbeta and 13 Jbeta primers. Profiling relied on immunoSEQ multiplex PCR, and the TCRdb table lists in-frame clones only, not all of them. The sample contains 280,000 or so clones, 85% to 90% of which appear only once. Sequenced material: PBMCs. This chain joins TRBV6-5 and TRBJ2-7, with TRBD1 matching 9 bases. This clonotype originated in a young woman in good health and CMV-seronegative. This CDR3 is CASSYGDRVTHEQYF. CDR3 in DNA: TGTGCCAGCAGTTACGGGGACAGGGTTACCCACGAGCAGTACTTC.